The present T cell receptor (beta chain) was sequenced within a study of blood T cells in healthy people across ages. The study, taken as a whole, reports: It was the long-lived donors that had more naive CD4+ cells and higher diversity than aged donors.

Worth noting for this clonotype: Its antigen is unknown.

Around 10 milliliters of peripheral blood were drawn from each donor. The germline V gene encodes CDR1 SEHNR and CDR2 FQNEAQ (reference sequence). The ends lost 1 base at V and 2 bases at J; junction bases unmatched: 6. This CDR3 is built from 16 residues. With a J-beta primer mix and a sample-barcoded 5' primer, a second PCR ran roughly 6 to 11 cycles. The study obtained at least 3 million CDR3-containing paired-end reads from every sample. TCRdb re-analysed the 5' RACE reads in MiXCR, keeping a single row per CDR3 protein. The sample holds 650,000 to 950,000 distinct CDR3 sequences; more than 40% are singletons and the top ten take 15% to 25%.

The source material was blood. J is TRBJ2-5 and V is TRBV7-9, with TRBD2 identical over 8 bases. The sequence came from a man aged 60-69 years in good health. This CDR3 is CASSLVGTSGQETQYF. CDR3 bases: TGTGCCAGCAGCTTAGTCGGAACTAGCGGTCAAGAGACCCAGTACTTC.